This T cell receptor (beta chain) stems from a study of cytomegalovirus exposure and HLA in healthy donors. Overall study results and limits: Later analysis revealed greater clonal expansion in HLA-associated TCR beta chains than in equally common others.

Primers: 60 Vbeta forward and 13 Jbeta reverse. Method: immunoSEQ multiplex PCR; TCRdb's copy keeps in-frame clones and lacks some. The table shows 100,000 to 150,000 clones, with more than 75% occurring only once. This CDR3 spans 14 amino acids. V lost 2 bases, J lost 6 bases, and 13 bases lay in between. The germline CDR1 and CDR2 sequences are SNHLY and FYNNEI. As concerns this clone: What it recognizes is unknown.

Sequencing used PBMCs. The sequence came from a woman in her sixties in good health and CMV-seropositive. This chain connects TRBV2 to TRBJ1-1; D gene unclear. Written as DNA, the CDR3 is TGTGCCAGCAGTGAATCGGGAAGGCGGGCTGAAGCTTTCTTT. The encoded protein is CASSESGRRAEAFF.